A single sample is the source of the 29 T cell receptor beta chains below, sequenced in a study of OX40 agonist ivuxolimab in advanced cancers. Repertoires were generated with immunoSEQ multiplex PCR, while TCRdb's copy carries only in-frame clones and drops some. Counted here are fewer than 65,000 clones, around 89% occurring once; the ten biggest clones make up approximately 1.5%. Here the sequenced sample was CD4+ or CD8+ T cells sorted from blood, taken in a trial of the OX40 agonist ivuxolimab. The receptor set was obtained from an adult with an advanced solid tumor such as melanoma, head and neck, liver or kidney cancer.

V gene TRBV19 combines with J gene TRBJ2-1; 7 bases are a match to TRBD1. Germline V gene lookup returns CDR1 LNHDA and CDR2 SQIVND (reference sequence). With V trimmed by 9 bases and J by 3 bases, 8 bases remained unmatched. This CDR3 comprises 14 residues. CDR3 bases: TGTGCCAGCACAACAGGGGAACTCTACAATGAGCAGTTCTTC. The encoded protein is CASTTGELYNEQFF.

The CDR3 DNA sequence: TGCGCCAGCAGCACCGGGACAGGGGGCACAACTAGCACAGATACGCAGTATTTT. Translated: CASSTGTGGTTSTDTQYF. V usage is TRBV5-1 and J usage is TRBJ2-3, with 12 bases identical to TRBD1. Per the germline V gene, CDR1 is SGHRS and CDR2 is YFSETQ. The CDR3 totals 18 residues. V shed 4 bases and J 0 bases; nucleotides not matched to a gene: 9.

This chain connects TRBV19 to TRBJ2-2; D remains unclear. The CDR3 length is 14 residues. Germline CDR1 reads LNHDA; CDR2 reads SQIVND (reference sequence). Trimming shortened V by 3 bases and J by 7 bases, and 12 bases separated the two germline ends. The CDR3 nucleotides read TGTGCCAGTAGTATGCGACATCTTGTCGGGGAGCTGTTTTTT. Its translation is CASSMRHLVGELFF.

This chain connects TRBV19 to TRBJ2-2; D is unresolved. Germline V gives CDR1 LNHDA, CDR2 SQIVND (reference sequence). CDR3 size: 13 residues. Trimming pared 5 bases from V and 6 bases from J, leaving 10 bases between. The CDR3 protein is CASSSSLSGELFF. CDR3 coding DNA: TGTGCCAGTAGTTCCTCCTTATCCGGGGAGCTGTTTTTT.

V is TRBV5-1 and J is TRBJ2-3, with D tentatively TRBD2 (5 bases). V was shortened by 3 bases and J by 2 bases, with 10 bases between the two germline ends. Germline lookup yields CDR1 SGHRS and CDR2 YFSETQ. The CDR3 length is 14 residues. The CDR3 here is CASSSSGVTDTQYF. CDR3 coding DNA: TGCGCCAGCAGCTCGAGCGGAGTCACAGATACGCAGTATTTT.

The chain is built from TRBV9 and TRBJ2-4; 7 bases line up with TRBD2. After removal of 2 bases from V and 6 bases from J, the junction contained 2 bases not matched to a gene. This CDR3 has 13 residues. From germline, CDR1 is SGDLS and CDR2 YYNGEE. The CDR3 nucleotides read TGTGCCAGCAGCGTGAGGGAGGGAAACATTCAGTACTTC. This translates into CASSVREGNIQYF.

This chain links TRBV12-5 with TRBJ1-2, with D unresolved. Trimming left V 0 bases short and J 5 bases short, with 10 bases between. The germline gives CDR1 LGHNT, CDR2 FRNRAP. CDR3 length: 14 residues. The DNA for the CDR3 is TGTGCTAGTGGTTTGGTTCTGGGTCCGTATGGCTACACCTTC. This gives the protein CASGLVLGPYGYTF.

This clone was recorded only once. The chain combines TRBV5-5 with TRBJ2-3, with a possible D match to TRBD2 (6 bases). The germline V gene encodes CDR1 SGHKS and CDR2 YYEKEE (reference sequence). The CDR3 has 16 amino acids. The V gene lost 4 bases and the J gene lost 6 bases, with 21 bases spanning the gap. In nucleotides, the CDR3 is TGTGCCAGCAGCCCCATCAAGGGGACTTCGCTCGATACGCAGTATTTT. Protein sequence: CASSPIKGTSLDTQYF. The full variable domain, its missing parts supplied by reference TRBV5-5 and TRBJ2-3, is DAGVTQSPTHLIKTRGQQVTLRCSPISGHKSVSWYQQVLGQGPQFIFQYYEKEERGRGNFPDRFSARQFPNYSSELNVNALLLGDSALYLCASSPIKGTSLDTQYFGPGTRLTVL.

The chain is built from TRBV7-9 and TRBJ2-7; D uncertain. Germline V lookup: CDR1 SEHNR, CDR2 FQNEAQ (reference sequence). V lost 3 bases and J 2 bases, leaving 5 bases between the germline ends. The CDR3 is 12 residues long. The CDR3 DNA follows: TGTGCCAGCAGCTTCGGGCCCTACGAGCAGTACTTC. It yields the protein CASSFGPYEQYF.

J is TRBJ2-2 and V is TRBV27, with D hard to call. Germline CDR1 MNHEY, CDR2 SMNVEV (reference sequence). V lost 5 bases to trimming and J lost 4 bases, with 5 bases between them. The CDR3 has 12 residues. The CDR3 sequence: CASSPLTGELFF. The CDR3 DNA is TGTGCCAGCAGTCCCCTCACCGGGGAGCTGTTTTTT.

The chain recombines TRBV2 with TRBJ2-4, with 7 bases aligning to TRBD2. V shed 4 bases and J 3 bases; nucleotides not matched to a gene: 12. Germline V lookup: CDR1 SNHLY, CDR2 FYNNEI. CDR3 length: 17 residues. CDR3 residues: CASSGGPPAGVKNIQYF. In DNA form, the CDR3 reads TGTGCCAGCAGTGGGGGACCCCCCGCGGGAGTCAAAAACATTCAGTACTTC.

The J gene is TRBJ1-1, the V gene TRBV6-5, with unresolved D. The germline V gene encodes CDR1 MNHEY and CDR2 SVGAGI. The ends were cut back, 6 bases at V and 1 base at J, with 9 bases in the middle. The CDR3 spans 13 residues. The CDR3 bases are TGTGCCAGCAGCTACGATAGGAACACTGAAGCTTTCTTT. Its protein is CASSYDRNTEAFF.

This clone was seen just once. The gene calls are TRBV7-9 and TRBJ2-1; D not certain. CDR3 length equals 13 residues. Deletions cut 5 bases from V and 9 bases from J, with 14 bases between. Looked up from germline, CDR1 is SEHNR and CDR2 is FQNEAQ (reference sequence). The CDR3 sequence: CASSKSARVEQFF. The CDR3 nucleotides read TGTGCCAGCAGCAAATCGGCGAGAGTTGAGCAGTTCTTC.

This chain uses TRBV29-1 with TRBJ2-7; 7 nucleotides line up with TRBD1. This CDR3 region has 13 residues. Germline assignment: CDR1 SQVTM and CDR2 ANQGSEA. V was pared by 5 bases and J by 4 bases, with 8 bases of the junction left unmatched. CDR3 region: CSVMIGGEYEQYF. The CDR3 DNA reads as TGCAGCGTTATGATAGGGGGCGAATACGAGCAGTACTTC.

The chain uses TRBV11-3 and TRBJ2-1; 7 nucleotides match TRBD2. Per the germline V gene, CDR1 is SGHNT and CDR2 is YENEEA. The CDR3 runs to 20 residues. J gave up 8 bases and V 0 bases, and 22 bases lay outside the gene matches. This CDR3 reads CASSLDHFNRASTSKDEQFF. The CDR3 coding sequence is TGTGCCAGCAGCTTAGACCATTTCAATCGGGCCTCGACTAGCAAGGATGAGCAGTTCTTC.

The V and J genes are TRBV7-8 and TRBJ1-4, with D possibly TRBD1 on 6 matching bases. The ends were cut back, 5 bases at V and 11 bases at J, with 12 bases in the middle. There are 12 residues in the CDR3. Germline CDR1 reads SGHVS; CDR2 reads FQNEAQ. This CDR3 is CASSPPGAKLFF. The CDR3 DNA reads as TGTGCCAGCAGCCCGCCGGGGGCCAAACTGTTTTTT.

In this sample, this clone turned up once. The J gene is TRBJ2-7, the V gene TRBV27, with D possibly matching TRBD1 (5 bases). The V gene's germline CDR1 is MNHEY and CDR2 SMNVEV (reference sequence). The V end was cut by 5 bases, the J end by 6 bases, with 17 bases between. The CDR3 has 14 amino acids. The CDR3 DNA follows: TGTGCCAGCAGTGGGGCCGGGTCCCAGGCCGAGCAGTACTTC. This translates into CASSGAGSQAEQYF.

This chain uses TRBV13 with TRBJ1-3; D uncertain. The CDR3 has 15 amino acids. The germline CDR1 and CDR2 sequences are PRHDT and FYEKMQ (reference sequence). V gave up 5 bases and J gave up 0 bases, with 11 bases separating them. In DNA, the CDR3 is TGTGCCAGCAGCCCCCAACTTCGCTCTGGAAACACCATATATTTT. Translation: CASSPQLRSGNTIYF. Using reference TRBV13 and TRBJ1-3 for the parts outside the CDR3, the full variable domain is AAGVIQSPRHLIKEKRETATLKCYPIPRHDTVYWYQQGPGQDPQFLISFYEKMQSDKGSIPDRFSAQQFSDYHSELNMSSLELGDSALYFCASSPQLRSGNTIYFGEGSWLTVV.

The J gene is TRBJ2-2, the V gene TRBV5-1; D may be TRBD2 (5 bases). The germline CDR1 and CDR2 sequences are SGHRS and YFSETQ. The V gene lost 0 bases and the J gene lost 4 bases, with 13 bases spanning the gap. CDR3 length equals 16 residues. In DNA form, the CDR3 reads TGCGCCAGCAGCTTGGGGTGGGATGGAGGCACCGGGGAGCTGTTTTTT. Its protein is CASSLGWDGGTGELFF.

V usage is TRBV9 and J usage is TRBJ1-1; no reliable D call. V was cut by 0 bases and J by 1 base, with 10 bases left in between. Germline V lookup: CDR1 SGDLS, CDR2 YYNGEE. This CDR3 is 15 amino acids long. The CDR3 DNA is TGTGCCAGCAGCGTAGCTGGCACGGCGAACACTGAAGCTTTCTTT. Its translation: CASSVAGTANTEAFF.

The genes are TRBV6-5 and TRBJ2-1, with a possible D match to TRBD2 (6 bases). There are 14 residues in the CDR3. CDR1 MNHEY and CDR2 SVGAGI come from the germline V gene. Trimming left V 6 bases short and J 6 bases short, with 15 bases between. Here the CDR3 DNA reads TGTGCCAGCAGGAGACTAGATTTTGGCAATGAGCAGTTCTTC. It codes for CASRRLDFGNEQFF.

This sequence joins TRBV19 and TRBJ1-1; 7 bases fit TRBD1. The V gene end was trimmed by 9 bases and the J gene end by 4 bases; junction bases not matched to a gene: 8. This CDR3 has 13 residues. Germline-derived CDR1 and CDR2 are LNHDA and SQIVND (reference sequence). The CDR3 loop reads CASNDRVITEAFF. In DNA form, the CDR3 reads TGTGCCAGCAACGACAGGGTGATCACTGAAGCTTTCTTT.

This clone occurred once. The genes are TRBV30 and TRBJ2-3; possibly TRBD1 for D (6 bases). V lost 4 bases, J lost 1 base, and 6 bases lay in between. Germline V gives CDR1 GTSNPN, CDR2 SVGIG (reference sequence). The CDR3 is 12 residues long. CDR3 region: CAWKGGTDTQYF. The CDR3 DNA follows: TGTGCCTGGAAGGGGGGCACAGATACGCAGTATTTT.

This clone was recorded a few times. V and J are TRBV5-1 and TRBJ2-7; maybe TRBD1 (6 bases). The germline V gene encodes CDR1 SGHRS and CDR2 YFSETQ. The CDR3 is 13 residues long. Trimming took 4 bases from V and 1 from J, leaving 9 bases between them. As DNA, the CDR3 is TGCGCCAGCAGCGCCGGACAGTCCTACGAGCAGTACTTC. Protein product: CASSAGQSYEQYF.

This clone has more than one count but fewer than ten. The CDR3 DNA follows: TGCGCCAGCAGCCAAGATCCGGGACAGGGGGACTATGGCTACACCTTC. As protein: CASSQDPGQGDYGYTF. This rearrangement joins TRBV4-1 to TRBJ1-2; TRBD1 aligns across 11 bases. The ends lost 0 bases at V and 3 bases at J; junction bases unmatched: 3. Germline values: CDR1 MGHRA, CDR2 YSYEKL. This CDR3 is built from 16 residues.

The chain recombines TRBV9 with TRBJ2-2; TRBD2 matches 9 bases. V lost 0 bases to trimming and J lost 4 bases; unmatched junction nucleotides: 4. This CDR3 is built from 16 residues. CDR1 SGDLS and CDR2 YYNGEE come from the germline V gene. The CDR3 sequence: CASSVAASGITGELFF. The CDR3, as DNA: TGTGCCAGCAGCGTAGCGGCTAGCGGGATCACCGGGGAGCTGTTTTTT. Using reference TRBV9 and TRBJ2-2 for the parts outside the CDR3, the full variable domain is DSGVTQTPKHLITATGQRVTLRCSPRSGDLSVYWYQQSLDQGLQFLIQYYNGEERAKGNILERFSAQQFPDLHSELNLSSLELGDSALYFCASSVAASGITGELFFGEGSRLTVL.

The chain has TRBV19 and TRBJ2-5; D ambiguous. Trimming took off 4 bases at V and 2 bases at J, with 8 bases between the two ends. CDR3 length equals 13 residues. The germline gives CDR1 LNHDA, CDR2 SQIVND (reference sequence). The DNA for the CDR3 is TGTGCCAGTAGTAGGACGGAACAAGAGACCCAGTACTTC. Translation: CASSRTEQETQYF.

The V call is TRBV7-8, the J call TRBJ2-6; D gene uncertain. Trimming removed 3 bases from V and 3 bases from J, with 3 bases in between. Germline CDR1 SGHVS, CDR2 FQNEAQ. The CDR3 sequence is 13 residues long. The CDR3 coding sequence is TGTGCCAGCAGCTTGGGTGGGGCCAACGTCCTGACTTTC. Translated: CASSLGGANVLTF.

The gene calls are TRBV5-1 and TRBJ2-3, with D possibly being TRBD1 or TRBD2 (5 bases each). CDR1 and CDR2 (germline): SGHRS, YFSETQ. Trimming shortened V by 4 bases and J by 4 bases, and 16 bases separated the two germline ends. The CDR3 covers 15 residues. The CDR3 DNA is TGCGCCAGCAGCCGTGGTGGGGGAGCCGCAGATACGCAGTATTTT. Translating gives CASSRGGGAADTQYF.